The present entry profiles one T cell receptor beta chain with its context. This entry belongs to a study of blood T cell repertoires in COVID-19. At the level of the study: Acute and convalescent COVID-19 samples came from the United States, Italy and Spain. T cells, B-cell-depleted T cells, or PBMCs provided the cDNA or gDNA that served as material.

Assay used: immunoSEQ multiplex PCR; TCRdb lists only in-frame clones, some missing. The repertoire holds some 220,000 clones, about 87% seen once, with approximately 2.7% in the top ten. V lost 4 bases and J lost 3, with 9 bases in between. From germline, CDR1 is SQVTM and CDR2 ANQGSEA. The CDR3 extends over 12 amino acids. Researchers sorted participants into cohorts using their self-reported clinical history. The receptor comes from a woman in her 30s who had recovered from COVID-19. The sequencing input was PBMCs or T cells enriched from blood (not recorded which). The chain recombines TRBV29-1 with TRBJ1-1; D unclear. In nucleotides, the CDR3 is TGCAGCGTTGCGGGGATGGACACTGAAGCTTTCTTT. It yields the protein CSVAGMDTEAFF.